This TCR beta chain was sequenced for a study of Graves' ophthalmopathy and Graves' hyperthyroidism. This clonotype was seen ten or more times. The authors amplified TCR beta CDR3 regions, and they did so from RNA transcripts for repertoire sequencing. The first-round RT-PCR employed HTBI primers together with the Qiagen OneStep RT-PCR kit. A multiplex PCR was then performed as the second round. Via MiXCR, TCRdb re-called the multiplex PCR reads, giving one row per CDR3 protein. The sample shows roughly 160,000 distinct CDR3 sequences, less than 45% of them seen only once. The TCR comes from a woman in her thirties or forties with Graves' ophthalmopathy. The sequenced sample was peripheral blood.

The DNA of the CDR3 is TGCAGCGTCTGCAGAAACTACGAGACTAGTCAGACCTTC. This encodes CSVCRNYETSQTF. V is TRBV29-1 and J is TRBJ1-2; no clear D gene. The CDR3 is 13 amino acids. The germline V and J ends were trimmed by 6 bases and 14 bases, with 25 bases remaining between them. Germline V gene data show CDR1 as SQVTM and CDR2 as ANQGSEA.